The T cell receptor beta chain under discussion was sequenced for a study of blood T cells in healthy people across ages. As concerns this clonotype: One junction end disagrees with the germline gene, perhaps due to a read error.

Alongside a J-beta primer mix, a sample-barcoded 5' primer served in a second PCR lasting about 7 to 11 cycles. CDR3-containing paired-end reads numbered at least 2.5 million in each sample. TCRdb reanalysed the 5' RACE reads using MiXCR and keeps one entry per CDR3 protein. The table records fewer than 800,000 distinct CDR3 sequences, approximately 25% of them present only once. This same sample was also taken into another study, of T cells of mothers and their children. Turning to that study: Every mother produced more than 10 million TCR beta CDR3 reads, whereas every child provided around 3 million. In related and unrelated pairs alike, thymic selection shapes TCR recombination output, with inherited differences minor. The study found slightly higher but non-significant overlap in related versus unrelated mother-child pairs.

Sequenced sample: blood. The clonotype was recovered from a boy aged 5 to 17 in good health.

CDR3 bases: TGTGCCAGCAGCTCAACCGGGACTAGCGGGACCGAGCAGTCCTTC. It codes for CASSSTGTSGTEQSF. This chain joins TRBV11-2 and TRBJ2-1; 13 bases are a match to TRBD2. Germline V gene sequence: CDR1 SGHAT, CDR2 FQNNGV. The CDR3 contains 15 residues.